This TCR beta chain is from a study of T cells after yellow fever vaccination. About the study: When fractions had low cell numbers, they were prepared with SMART-Seq v4 Ultra Low Input. Study observations and caveats: Compared with primary, the secondary response was weaker and peaked at day 5, not 15. Just a small share of clonotypes turned up in the CD4 compartment as well as the CD8 compartment.

This clonotype showed up just a few times. Its antigen is not known. Production of TCR cDNA was by 5'RACE template switching, which also added a universal primer site and UMIs. TCRdb reprocessed the 5' RACE reads via MiXCR and lists one record per CDR3 protein. The table has a few hundred thousand distinct CDR3 sequences, about a sixth seen once. The CDR3 is 13 amino acids. J gave up 1 base and V 5 bases, and 1 base lay outside the gene matches. Per germline, CDR1 LGHDT and CDR2 YNNKEL (reference sequence). The rearrangement uses TRBV3-1 and TRBJ1-1; 7 bases align to TRBD1. This TCR derives from a man in his late teens or twenties who received the YFV17D yellow fever vaccine. The input for sequencing was PBMCs, taken around 5 days after the first yellow fever vaccination. CDR3 amino acids: CASSNRGNTEAFF. The CDR3, as DNA: TGTGCCAGCAGCAACAGGGGGAACACTGAAGCTTTCTTT.